This T cell receptor (beta chain) stems from a study of T cells in Graves' hyperthyroidism and ophthalmopathy. Any patient presenting with uncontrolled infection, other autoimmune disease, pregnancy or lactation was left out. Clinical symptoms, serum thyroxine and TRAb, thyroid ultrasound and orbital computed tomography together formed the diagnostic basis. At least ten counts were recorded for this clonotype. Its antigen is unidentified. This CDR3 is built from 13 residues. V lost 5 bases, J lost 3 bases, and 11 bases lay in between. The TCR beta CDR3 regions underwent amplification using RNA transcripts as the source. TCR CDR3 underwent first-round RT-PCR with the HTBI primer set. TCRdb re-analysed the multiplex PCR reads in MiXCR, keeping a single row per CDR3 protein. Of some 350,000 distinct CDR3 sequences in the sample, about a fifth were seen once. Findings and caveats of the study: Most thyroid-expanded clonotypes above 0.001 were also found in blood.

This chain links TRBV12-3 or TRBV12-4 with TRBJ2-7; TRBD1 is a possible D gene (6 bases). The material sequenced was blood. This sequence was found in a woman between 18 and 29 years old with Graves' hyperthyroidism. The CDR3 is CASSPRQVYEQYF. As DNA, the CDR3 is TGTGCCAGCAGTCCCCGACAGGTCTACGAGCAGTACTTC.